These 30 T cell receptor beta chains originate from one sample sequenced in a study of blood T cell repertoires in COVID-19. Method: immunoSEQ multiplex PCR; TCRdb's copy keeps in-frame clones and lacks some. The sample holds some 35,000 clones, 80% to 90% seen once. Specimen: peripheral blood. The receptors were sampled from a man in his fifties with acute or convalescent COVID-19.

The chain employs TRBV19 and TRBJ2-1; D gene ambiguous. V lost 5 bases and J 4 bases, leaving 3 bases between the germline ends. The CDR3 has 11 amino acids. Germline V gene data show CDR1 as LNHDA and CDR2 as SQIVND (reference sequence). CDR3 sequence reads: CASSRYNEQFF. The CDR3 DNA is TGTGCCAGTAGTCGGTACAATGAGCAGTTCTTC. The variable domain in full, with the rest retrieved from reference TRBV19 and TRBJ2-1, is DGGITQSPKYLFRKEGQNVTLSCEQNLNHDAMYWYRQDPGQGLRLIYYSQIVNDFQKGDIAEGYSVSREKKESFPLTVTSAQKNPTAFYLCASSRYNEQFFGPGTRLTVL.

V is TRBV21-1 and J is TRBJ1-5. TRBV21-1 is termed a pseudogene. CDR3 length: 13 residues. CDR3 sequence: CASSKATGESQHF. Here the CDR3 DNA reads TGTGCCAGCAGCAAGGCGACTGGGGAGTCCCAGCATTTT.

This chain uses TRBV6-6 with TRBJ1-5; D may be TRBD1 (6 bases). V shed 7 bases and J shed 0 bases, with 13 bases lying between them. Germline values: CDR1 MNHNY, CDR2 SVGAGI (reference sequence). The CDR3 sequence is 15 residues long. For the CDR3, the DNA is TGTGCCAGCATGAGGGGGACGAATAGCAATCAGCCCCAGCATTTT. Translation gives CASMRGTNSNQPQHF.

This clone appeared a few times. The chain is built from TRBV28 and TRBJ2-7; D is perhaps TRBD1 (6 bases). The CDR3 is 12 residues long. V dropped 6 bases and J dropped 3 bases, with 9 bases sitting between them. The V gene's germline CDR1 is MDHEN and CDR2 SYDVKM. CDR3 DNA: TGTGCCAGCAGGGGACAACTCTACGAGCAGTACTTC. Protein product: CASRGQLYEQYF.

The V gene is TRBV15, the J gene TRBJ2-1; TRBD2 might be the D (5 bases). In germline, CDR1 is LNHNV, CDR2 YYDKDF (reference sequence). CDR3 size: 16 residues. The V end was cut by 1 base, the J end by 8 bases, with 18 bases between. In DNA, the CDR3 is TGTGCCACCAGCAGAGGGGAGTTAGGGAGAGGCTATGAGCAGTTCTTC. It encodes CATSRGELGRGYEQFF.

The V gene is TRBV5-6, the J gene TRBJ1-1, with D unclear. Trimming took off 2 bases at V and 0 bases at J, with 5 bases between the two ends. CDR1 is SGHDT, CDR2 YYEEEE, per germline. The CDR3 runs to 13 residues. CDR3 protein: CASSFNMNTEAFF. The CDR3 DNA follows: TGTGCCAGCAGCTTTAACATGAACACTGAAGCTTTCTTT.

The chain combines TRBV7-2 with TRBJ2-7; the match to TRBD2 covers 11 bases. V gave up 4 bases and J gave up 5 bases; unmatched junction bases: 13. This CDR3 is 17 amino acids long. Germline CDR1 reads SGHTA; CDR2 reads FQGNSA. DNA of the CDR3: TGTGCCAGCAGCTCAGAACTGGGTAGCGGGAGGGCGGACGAGCAGTACTTC. This codes for CASSSELGSGRADEQYF.

The chain links TRBV19 to TRBJ1-3; 7 bases are shared with TRBD1. The trim removed 6 bases at V and 4 bases at J, leaving 6 bases unmatched. The germline V gene has CDR1 LNHDA and CDR2 SQIVND (reference sequence). The CDR3 contains 14 residues. The CDR3 is CASRRQGTGNTIYF. DNA of the CDR3: TGTGCCAGTAGACGACAGGGTACGGGAAACACCATATATTTT.

The chain carries TRBV6-5 and TRBJ1-2; weak D call: TRBD1 (6 bases). Germline V CDR1 and CDR2: MNHEY, SVGAGI. Trimming pared 0 bases from V and 3 bases from J, leaving 14 bases between. This CDR3 is 16 amino acids long. Here the CDR3 reads CASSYSQGRFDYGYTF. In DNA form, the CDR3 reads TGTGCCAGCAGTTACTCTCAGGGGCGCTTTGACTATGGCTACACCTTC.

The chain joins TRBV30 to TRBJ1-6; D is ambiguous. Germline loops: CDR1 GTSNPN, CDR2 SVGIG (reference sequence). Trimming removed 0 bases from V and 2 bases from J, with 11 bases in between. The CDR3 has 16 residues. The CDR3 nucleotides are TGTGCCTGGAGTGTGGGAGGGTGGACCTATAATTCACCCCTCCACTTT. As protein: CAWSVGGWTYNSPLHF.

V is TRBV6-2 or TRBV6-3 and J is TRBJ2-3; tentatively, D is TRBD2 (6 bases). This CDR3 has 16 residues. V was clipped by 6 bases and J by 6 bases, with 22 bases between them. CDR1 is MNHEY and CDR2 is SVGEGT in the germline V gene. The CDR3 region has the DNA TGTGCCAGCAGCCAGACTTTCCCGGGAGAAAAGGATACGCAGTATTTT. This encodes CASSQTFPGEKDTQYF.

This sequence joins TRBV27 and TRBJ2-5; possible D gene TRBD1, 6 bases. CDR1 MNHEY and CDR2 SMNVEV come from the germline V gene (reference sequence). The V and J ends lost 3 bases and 5 bases respectively, with 10 bases between them. The CDR3 is 13 residues long. CDR3 coding DNA: TGTGCCAGCAGTTTCCGAAGGGGGGAGACCCAGTACTTC. Encoded protein: CASSFRRGETQYF.

The chain combines TRBV5-1 with TRBJ2-7; TRBD2 aligns across 8 bases. The CDR3 is 15 amino acids. Germline V gives CDR1 SGHRS, CDR2 YFSETQ. The V segment lost 0 bases and the J segment 5 bases; nucleotides outside the gene matches: 7. The CDR3 nucleotides are TGCGCCAGCAGCTTGGCGGGGCGGGAGGACCACGAGCAGTACTTC. This sequence encodes CASSLAGREDHEQYF.

This clone came up a few times. The J gene is TRBJ1-2, the V gene TRBV20-1, with 8 bases identical to TRBD1. Germline V gene lookup returns CDR1 DFQATT and CDR2 SNEGSKA (reference sequence). V was clipped by 5 bases and J by 7 bases; unmatched bases: 3. CDR3 size: 11 residues. The chain's CDR3 is CSAEGTGGYTF. The CDR3 DNA sequence: TGCAGTGCTGAAGGGACAGGTGGCTACACCTTC.

This clone appeared a few times. J is TRBJ1-2 and V is TRBV18; D gene uncertain. CDR1 and CDR2 from the germline V gene are KGHSH and LQKENI. The CDR3 extends over 18 amino acids. Trimming took 3 bases from V and 0 from J, leaving 20 bases between them. The CDR3 DNA follows: TGTGCCAGCTCACCCGGGGTCCCACGGTCGGCTGCTAACTATGGCTACACCTTC. Translating gives CASSPGVPRSAANYGYTF.

The rearrangement joins TRBV6-5 to TRBJ1-4, with no clear D. Germline CDR1 reads MNHEY; CDR2 reads SVGAGI. V lost 7 bases, J lost 2 bases, and 11 bases lay in between. There are 14 residues in the CDR3. Written as DNA, the CDR3 is TGTGCCAGCATCCGGGGTGGGACTAATGAAAAACTGTTTTTT. Translation: CASIRGGTNEKLFF.

The genes are TRBV5-4 and TRBJ2-7; perhaps TRBD1 as D (6 bases). Germline assignment: CDR1 SGHNT and CDR2 YYREEE (reference sequence). Trimming left V 1 base short and J 1 base short, with 9 bases between. The CDR3 is made up of 14 amino acids. The CDR3 DNA follows: TGTGCCAGCAGCTTGTCTACAGGGTCCTACGAGCAGTACTTC. It encodes CASSLSTGSYEQYF. Together with reference TRBV5-4 and TRBJ2-7, the CDR3 gives the full variable domain: ETGVTQSPTHLIKTRGQQVTLRCSSQSGHNTVSWYQQALGQGPQFIFQYYREEENGRGNFPPRFSGLQFPNYSSELNVNALELDDSALYLCASSLSTGSYEQYFGPGTRLTVT.

The CDR3 region is CASSFSGVDEQYF. The CDR3 DNA reads TGTGCCAGCAGCTTCAGCGGGGTGGACGAGCAGTACTTC. V and J are TRBV7-9 and TRBJ2-7; 7 bases are a match to TRBD2. V shed 3 bases, J shed 5 bases, and the junction held 4 bases outside the gene matches. The CDR3 consists of 13 residues. Germline CDR1 is SEHNR and CDR2 is FQNEAQ (reference sequence).

The rearrangement uses TRBV18 and TRBJ2-1, with TRBD2 identical over 12 bases. The CDR3 length is 16 residues. Trimming removed 1 base from V and 12 bases from J; junction bases left unmatched: 10. Germline V gives CDR1 KGHSH, CDR2 LQKENI. CDR3 DNA sequence: TGTGCCAGCTCACCACAGGCTAGCGGGGGGGCCGGGCGGCAGTTCTTC. Translating gives CASSPQASGGAGRQFF. Full variable domain (remainder filled in from reference TRBV18 and TRBJ2-1): NAGVMQNPRHLVRRRGQEARLRCSPMKGHSHVYWYRQLPEEGLKFMVYLQKENIIDESGMPKERFSAEFPKEGPSILRIQQVVRGDSAAYFCASSPQASGGAGRQFFGPGTRLTVL.

The chain combines TRBV4-1 with TRBJ2-1; TRBD2 aligns across 11 bases. Unmatched junction bases numbered 8, after V lost 2 bases and J lost 8 bases. This CDR3 has 16 residues. Germline CDR1 reads MGHRA; CDR2 reads YSYEKL. In DNA form, the CDR3 reads TGCGCCAGCAGCCAATTAACTAGCGGGAGAAGCGATGAGCAGTTCTTC. Amino acids: CASSQLTSGRSDEQFF.

This clone was picked up one time. The chain couples TRBV15 to TRBJ1-5; D perhaps matches TRBD1 (5 bases). Germline V gives CDR1 LNHNV, CDR2 YYDKDF (reference sequence). V was trimmed by 5 bases and J by 0 bases, leaving 11 bases between them. This CDR3 contains 15 residues. The CDR3 loop reads CATSPWTISNQPQHF. CDR3 in DNA: TGTGCCACCAGCCCGTGGACAATTAGCAATCAGCCCCAGCATTTT.

The count of this clone is one. The rearrangement links TRBV6-1 to TRBJ1-3, with 7 nucleotides matching TRBD1. There are 19 residues in the CDR3. Germline loops: CDR1 MNHNS, CDR2 SASEGT. V lost 2 bases and J lost 1; bases outside the gene matches: 14. The CDR3 loop is CASSESVRGSIGSGNTIYF. The CDR3 nucleotides read TGTGCCAGCAGTGAAAGTGTCAGGGGGAGCATAGGTTCTGGAAACACCATATATTTT.

The chain carries TRBV15 and TRBJ2-2; 9 bases fit TRBD1. The CDR3 length is 17 residues. After removal of 0 bases from V and 1 base from J, the junction contained 3 bases not matched to a gene. The germline gives CDR1 LNHNV, CDR2 YYDKDF (reference sequence). CDR3 coding DNA: TGTGCCACCAGCAGAGATTCGGGACAGGGGAACACCGGGGAGCTGTTTTTT. It is translated as CATSRDSGQGNTGELFF. Combining the CDR3 with reference TRBV15 and TRBJ2-2 gives the whole variable domain DAMVIQNPRYQVTQFGKPVTLSCSQTLNHNVMYWYQQKSSQAPKLLFHYYDKDFNNEADTPDNFQSRRPNTSFCFLDIRSPGLGDTAMYLCATSRDSGQGNTGELFFGEGSRLTVL.

The V and J genes are TRBV2 and TRBJ1-6; no clear D. The CDR3 is made up of 12 amino acids. Germline-derived CDR1 and CDR2 are SNHLY and FYNNEI. Trimming removed 6 bases at V and 7 bases at J, with 7 bases between. The CDR3 DNA is TGTGCCAGCAGCAAATTCAATTCACCCCTCCACTTT. Encoded protein: CASSKFNSPLHF.

The rearrangement uses TRBV5-6 and TRBJ2-3; D call uncertain. The CDR3 consists of 12 residues. CDR1 and CDR2 from the germline V gene are SGHDT and YYEEEE. V lost 5 bases and J 5 bases, leaving 9 bases between the germline ends. CDR3 in amino acids: CASRTALDTQYF. CDR3 coding DNA: TGTGCCAGCAGGACTGCCCTAGATACGCAGTATTTT.

The CDR3 DNA follows: TGTGCCAGCAGTCGGGTTAGCTCCTACGAGCAGTACTTC. Protein sequence: CASSRVSSYEQYF. V is TRBV6-5 and J is TRBJ2-7; D is ambiguous. Germline values: CDR1 MNHEY, CDR2 SVGAGI. The CDR3 length is 13 residues. V was cut by 5 bases and J by 0 bases, with 8 bases left in between.

This clone has just a few counts. This rearrangement joins TRBV11-2 to TRBJ1-5; weak D call: TRBD1 (6 bases). Germline V CDR1 and CDR2: SGHAT, FQNNGV. The germline V and J ends were trimmed by 4 bases and 8 bases, with 12 bases remaining between them. CDR3 length: 13 amino acids. CDR3 loop: CASSSGALEPQHF. CDR3 bases: TGTGCCAGCAGCTCAGGGGCTTTAGAGCCCCAGCATTTT.

A few counts support this clone. As DNA, the CDR3 is TGTGCCAGTAAAACTGAAGCTGAAGCTTTCTTT. Amino acid sequence: CASKTEAEAFF. This rearrangement joins TRBV19 to TRBJ1-1; D not certain. CDR1 and CDR2 from the germline V gene are LNHDA and SQIVND (reference sequence). This CDR3 has 11 residues. Between the trimmed V and J ends, which lost 7 bases and 6 bases, there was a span of 9 bases.

Judged by abundance, this clone is medium-sized (0.01 to 0.1%). The J gene is TRBJ2-4, the V gene TRBV27, with a tentative D call TRBD1 (6 bases). Trimming shortened V by 7 bases and J by 9 bases, and 13 bases separated the two germline ends. The CDR3 has 12 amino acids. Germline loops: CDR1 MNHEY, CDR2 SMNVEV (reference sequence). CDR3 bases: TGTGCCAGCAAGGCAAGGGGGAGCATTCAGTACTTC. Its translation: CASKARGSIQYF.

This chain joins TRBV9 and TRBJ2-2; 15 bases fit TRBD2. This CDR3 is built from 20 residues. Trimming at V came to 4 bases and at J to 7 bases, leaving 17 bases not matched to a gene. Germline V gives CDR1 SGDLS, CDR2 YYNGEE. CDR3 DNA: TGTGCCAGCAGCCCGACCGGGACTAGCGGGAGGAAGGGGATAGGCGGGGAGCTGTTTTTT. It encodes CASSPTGTSGRKGIGGELFF.